This record concerns one TCR beta chain sequence. Antigen specificity is unknown. Sequenced material consisted of expressed TCRB transcripts (all of the isolated RNA was reverse transcribed). Sequencing of stem cell-like memory T cell samples yielded roughly 1 million reads on average. TCRdb keeps only in-frame clones here, not all; method: immunoSEQ multiplex PCR. The sample has about 14,000 clones, 55% to 70% seen once. Naive, central memory, regulatory and stem cell-like memory cells within the CD4+ compartment were sorted using CD45RO/CCR7/CD25/CD127/CD95/CD27. V lost 5 bases to trimming and J lost 0 bases, with 11 bases between them. The CDR3 has 14 amino acids. The germline gives CDR1 SGHNT, CDR2 YENEEA. This sample was taken from a study of beta chain features in type 1 diabetes. Study observations and caveats: Lower insertion and higher deletion counts appeared at VDJ junctions in type 1 diabetes patients. Across all four CD4+ subsets, people with type 1 diabetes showed modestly shorter TCRB CDR3s.

The sequenced sample consisted of stem cell memory CD4+ T cells from blood. The source is a woman between 18 and 29 years old with type 1 diabetes. V is TRBV11-3 and J is TRBJ2-7, with D possibly being TRBD2 (5 bases). CDR3 protein: CASSRRTDSYEQYF. The DNA for the CDR3 is TGTGCCAGCAGCCGGAGGACGGACTCCTACGAGCAGTACTTC.